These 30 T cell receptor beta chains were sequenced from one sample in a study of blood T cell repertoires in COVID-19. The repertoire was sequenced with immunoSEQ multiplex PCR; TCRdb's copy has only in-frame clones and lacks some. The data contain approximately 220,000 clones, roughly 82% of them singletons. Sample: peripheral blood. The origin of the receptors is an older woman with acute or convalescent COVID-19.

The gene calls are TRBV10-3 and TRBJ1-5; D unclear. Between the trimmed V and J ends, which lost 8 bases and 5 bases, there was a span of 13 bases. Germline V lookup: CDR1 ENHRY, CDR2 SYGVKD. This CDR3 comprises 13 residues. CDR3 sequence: CAIRRDWDQPQHF. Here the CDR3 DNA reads TGTGCCATCCGGAGGGATTGGGATCAGCCCCAGCATTTT.

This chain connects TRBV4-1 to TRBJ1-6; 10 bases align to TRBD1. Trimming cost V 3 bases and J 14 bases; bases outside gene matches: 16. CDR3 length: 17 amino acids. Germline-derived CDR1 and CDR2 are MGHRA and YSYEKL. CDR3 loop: CASSHPLRGQGGRALHF. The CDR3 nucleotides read TGCGCCAGCAGCCACCCCCTTAGAGGACAGGGGGGCCGAGCCCTCCACTTT.

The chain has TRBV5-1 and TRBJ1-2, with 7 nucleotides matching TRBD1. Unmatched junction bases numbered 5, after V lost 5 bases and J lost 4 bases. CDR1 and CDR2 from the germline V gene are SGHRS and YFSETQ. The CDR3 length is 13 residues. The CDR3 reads CASSLTGLYGYTF. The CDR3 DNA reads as TGCGCCAGCAGTTTGACAGGGCTCTATGGCTACACCTTC. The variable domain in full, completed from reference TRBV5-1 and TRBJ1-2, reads KAGVTQTPRYLIKTRGQQVTLSCSPISGHRSVSWYQQTPGQGLQFLFEYFSETQRNKGNFPGRFSGRQFSNSRSEMNVSTLELGDSALYLCASSLTGLYGYTFGSGTRLTVV.

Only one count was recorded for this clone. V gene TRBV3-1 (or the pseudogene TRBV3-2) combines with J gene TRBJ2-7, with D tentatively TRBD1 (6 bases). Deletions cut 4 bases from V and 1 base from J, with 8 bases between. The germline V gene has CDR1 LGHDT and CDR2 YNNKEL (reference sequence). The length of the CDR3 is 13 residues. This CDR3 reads CASSRGQSYEQYF. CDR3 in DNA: TGTGCCAGCAGCCGAGGACAGTCCTACGAGCAGTACTTC.

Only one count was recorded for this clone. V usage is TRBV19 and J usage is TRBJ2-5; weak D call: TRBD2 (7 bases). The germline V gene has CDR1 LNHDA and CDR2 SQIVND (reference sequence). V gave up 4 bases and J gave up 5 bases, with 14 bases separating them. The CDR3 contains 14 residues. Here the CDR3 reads CASSTPGGRETQYF. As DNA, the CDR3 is TGTGCCAGTAGTACCCCGGGGGGCCGGGAGACCCAGTACTTC. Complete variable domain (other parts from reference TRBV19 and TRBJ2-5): DGGITQSPKYLFRKEGQNVTLSCEQNLNHDAMYWYRQDPGQGLRLIYYSQIVNDFQKGDIAEGYSVSREKKESFPLTVTSAQKNPTAFYLCASSTPGGRETQYFGPGTRLLVL.

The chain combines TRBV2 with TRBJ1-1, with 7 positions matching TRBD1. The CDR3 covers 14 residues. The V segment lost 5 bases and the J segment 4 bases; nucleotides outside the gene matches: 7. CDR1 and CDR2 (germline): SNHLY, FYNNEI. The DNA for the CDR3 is TGTGCCAGCAGTTTAGAGGGGGCTTCCACTGAAGCTTTCTTT. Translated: CASSLEGASTEAFF.

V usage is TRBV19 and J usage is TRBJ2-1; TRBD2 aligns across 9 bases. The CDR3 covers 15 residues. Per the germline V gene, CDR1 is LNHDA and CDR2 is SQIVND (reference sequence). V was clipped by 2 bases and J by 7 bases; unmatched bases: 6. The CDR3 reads CASSIPSGVRNEQFF. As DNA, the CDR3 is TGTGCCAGTAGTATACCTAGCGGGGTCAGGAATGAGCAGTTCTTC.

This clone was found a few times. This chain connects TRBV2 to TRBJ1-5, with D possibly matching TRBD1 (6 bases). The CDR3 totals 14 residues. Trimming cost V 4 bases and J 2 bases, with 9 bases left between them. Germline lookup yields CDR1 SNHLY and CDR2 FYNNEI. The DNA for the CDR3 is TGTGCCAGCAGTGCACAGGGAGGCAATCAGCCCCAGCATTTT. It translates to CASSAQGGNQPQHF.

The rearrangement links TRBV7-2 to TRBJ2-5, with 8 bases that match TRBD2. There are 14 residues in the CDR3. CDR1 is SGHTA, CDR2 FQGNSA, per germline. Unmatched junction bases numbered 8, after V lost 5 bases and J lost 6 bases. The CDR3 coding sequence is TGTGCCAGCAGCACCCAACGGGGGGGCCAGACCCAGTACTTC. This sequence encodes CASSTQRGGQTQYF.

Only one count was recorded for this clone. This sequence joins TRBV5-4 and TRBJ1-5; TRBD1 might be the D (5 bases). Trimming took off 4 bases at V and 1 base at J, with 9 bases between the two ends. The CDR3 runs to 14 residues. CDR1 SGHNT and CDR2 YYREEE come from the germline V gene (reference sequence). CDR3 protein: CASSPGGSNQPQHF. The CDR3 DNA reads TGTGCCAGCAGCCCCGGGGGAAGCAATCAGCCCCAGCATTTT. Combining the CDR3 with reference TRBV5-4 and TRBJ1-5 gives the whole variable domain ETGVTQSPTHLIKTRGQQVTLRCSSQSGHNTVSWYQQALGQGPQFIFQYYREEENGRGNFPPRFSGLQFPNYSSELNVNALELDDSALYLCASSPGGSNQPQHFGDGTRLSIL.

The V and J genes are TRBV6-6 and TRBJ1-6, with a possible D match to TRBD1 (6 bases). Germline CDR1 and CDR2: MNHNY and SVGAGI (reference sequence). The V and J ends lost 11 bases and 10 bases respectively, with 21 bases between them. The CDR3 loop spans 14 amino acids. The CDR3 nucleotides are TGTGCCTTAGATCGTGTACAGGGAAGGTCACCCCTCCACTTT. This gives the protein CALDRVQGRSPLHF.

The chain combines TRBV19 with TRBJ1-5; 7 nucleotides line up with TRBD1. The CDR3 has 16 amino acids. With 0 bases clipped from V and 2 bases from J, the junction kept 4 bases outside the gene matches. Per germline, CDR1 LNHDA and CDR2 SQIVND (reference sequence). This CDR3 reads CASSIERGQGNQPQHF. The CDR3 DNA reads TGTGCCAGTAGTATAGAGAGGGGGCAGGGCAATCAGCCCCAGCATTTT.

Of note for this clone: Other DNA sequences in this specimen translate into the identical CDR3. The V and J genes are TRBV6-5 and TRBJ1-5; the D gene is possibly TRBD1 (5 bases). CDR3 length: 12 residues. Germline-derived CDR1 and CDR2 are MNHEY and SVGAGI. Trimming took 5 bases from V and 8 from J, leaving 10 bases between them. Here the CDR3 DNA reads TGTGCCAGCAGTCCCCCGGGGGAGCCCCAGCATTTT. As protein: CASSPPGEPQHF.

CDR3 bases: TGTGCCTGGAATAGGGCTGCGGGTAGCAATCAGCCCCAGCATTTT. Its translation: CAWNRAAGSNQPQHF. The chain carries TRBV30 and TRBJ1-5; D is unresolved. CDR1 GTSNPN and CDR2 SVGIG come from the germline V gene (reference sequence). This CDR3 contains 15 residues. V lost 4 bases and J 0 bases, leaving 13 bases between the germline ends. The variable domain in full, completed from reference TRBV30 and TRBJ1-5, reads SQTIHQWPATLVQPVGSPLSLECTVEGTSNPNLYWYRQAAGRGLQLLFYSVGIGQISSEVPQNLSASRPQDRQFILSSKKLLLSDSGFYLCAWNRAAGSNQPQHFGDGTRLSIL.

As DNA, the CDR3 is TGTGCCAGCCGGACGGGGGAAAACACCGGGGAGCTGTTTTTT. Encoded protein: CASRTGENTGELFF. The rearrangement links TRBV2 to TRBJ2-2, with a weak D call TRBD2 (6 bases). The CDR3 is 14 amino acids. Germline V gene lookup returns CDR1 SNHLY and CDR2 FYNNEI. V was clipped by 8 bases and J by 2 bases, with 12 bases between them.

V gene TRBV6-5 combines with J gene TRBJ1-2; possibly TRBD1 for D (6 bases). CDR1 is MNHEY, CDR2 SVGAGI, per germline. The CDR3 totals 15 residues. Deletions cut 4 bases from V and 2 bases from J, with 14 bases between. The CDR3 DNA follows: TGTGCCAGCAGTTTTACAGGGCGAGGGAACTATGGCTACACCTTC. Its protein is CASSFTGRGNYGYTF.

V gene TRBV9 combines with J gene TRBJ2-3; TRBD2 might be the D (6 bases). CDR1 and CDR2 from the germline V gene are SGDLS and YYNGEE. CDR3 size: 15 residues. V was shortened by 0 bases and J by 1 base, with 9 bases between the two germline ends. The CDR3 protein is CASSVVAVGTDTQYF. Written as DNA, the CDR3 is TGTGCCAGCAGCGTAGTAGCGGTGGGCACAGATACGCAGTATTTT.

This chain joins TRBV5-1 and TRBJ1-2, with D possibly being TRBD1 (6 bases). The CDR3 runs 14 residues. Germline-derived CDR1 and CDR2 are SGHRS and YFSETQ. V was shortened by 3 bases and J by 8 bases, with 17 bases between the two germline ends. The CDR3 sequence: CASSSLQGAKGYTF. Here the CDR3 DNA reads TGCGCCAGCAGCTCTCTACAGGGAGCGAAGGGCTACACCTTC. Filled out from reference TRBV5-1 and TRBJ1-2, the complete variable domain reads KAGVTQTPRYLIKTRGQQVTLSCSPISGHRSVSWYQQTPGQGLQFLFEYFSETQRNKGNFPGRFSGRQFSNSRSEMNVSTLELGDSALYLCASSSLQGAKGYTFGSGTRLTVV.

The CDR3, as DNA: TGTGCCAGCAGCTTAGAAAGCCGTAACTATGGCTACACCTTC. Translated, it gives CASSLESRNYGYTF. The genes are TRBV7-9 and TRBJ1-2, with unresolved D. Trimming stripped 1 base from V and 1 base from J, with 7 bases between. CDR1 SEHNR and CDR2 FQNEAQ come from the germline V gene (reference sequence). The CDR3 extends over 14 amino acids.

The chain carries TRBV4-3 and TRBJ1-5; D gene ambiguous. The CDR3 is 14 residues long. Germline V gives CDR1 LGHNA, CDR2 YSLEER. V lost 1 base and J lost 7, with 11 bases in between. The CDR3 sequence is CASSQVYGGQPQHF. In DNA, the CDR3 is TGCGCCAGCAGCCAAGTCTACGGAGGACAGCCCCAGCATTTT.

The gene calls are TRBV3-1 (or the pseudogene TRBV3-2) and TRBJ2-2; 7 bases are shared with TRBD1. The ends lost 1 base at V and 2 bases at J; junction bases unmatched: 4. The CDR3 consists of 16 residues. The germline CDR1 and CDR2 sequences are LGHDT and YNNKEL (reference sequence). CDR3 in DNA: TGTGCCAGCAGCCAAGGGGGGACAGCTAACACCGGGGAGCTGTTTTTT. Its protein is CASSQGGTANTGELFF.

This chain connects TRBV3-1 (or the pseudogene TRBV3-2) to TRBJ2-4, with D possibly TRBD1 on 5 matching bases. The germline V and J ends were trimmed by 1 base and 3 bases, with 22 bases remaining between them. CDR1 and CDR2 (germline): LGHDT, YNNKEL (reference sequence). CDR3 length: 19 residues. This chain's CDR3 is CASSQVVRPTGRVKNIQYF. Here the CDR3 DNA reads TGTGCCAGCAGCCAAGTTGTTCGTCCCACAGGAAGGGTCAAAAACATTCAGTACTTC.

The CDR3, as DNA: TGTGCCAGCAGGATTGACGGGGGTGAAGCTTTCTTT. This codes for CASRIDGGEAFF. The chain is built from TRBV7-2 and TRBJ1-1; TRBD1 might be the D (5 bases). Trimming pared 6 bases from V and 7 bases from J, leaving 12 bases between. The V gene's germline CDR1 is SGHTA and CDR2 FQGNSA. The CDR3 is made up of 12 amino acids.

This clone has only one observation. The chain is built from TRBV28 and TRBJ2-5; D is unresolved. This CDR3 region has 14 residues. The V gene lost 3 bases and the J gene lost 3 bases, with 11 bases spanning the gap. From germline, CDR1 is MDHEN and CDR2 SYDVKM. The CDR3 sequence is CASSLRQSEETQYF. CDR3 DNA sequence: TGTGCCAGCAGTTTGAGGCAGTCCGAAGAGACCCAGTACTTC.

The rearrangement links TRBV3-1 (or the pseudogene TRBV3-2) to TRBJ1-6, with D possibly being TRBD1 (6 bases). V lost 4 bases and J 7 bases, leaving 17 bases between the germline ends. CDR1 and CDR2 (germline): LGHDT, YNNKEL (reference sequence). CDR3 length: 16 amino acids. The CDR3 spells CASSRSGGRRNSPLHF. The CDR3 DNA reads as TGTGCCAGCAGCCGATCCGGGGGGCGCCGGAATTCACCCCTCCACTTT.

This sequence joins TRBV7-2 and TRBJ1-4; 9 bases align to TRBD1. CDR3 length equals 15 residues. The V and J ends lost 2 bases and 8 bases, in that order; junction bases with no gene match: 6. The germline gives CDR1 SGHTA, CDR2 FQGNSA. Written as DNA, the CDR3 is TGTGCCAGCAGCTTAACAGGGGGCGGGCGAGAAAAACTGTTTTTT. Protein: CASSLTGGGREKLFF.

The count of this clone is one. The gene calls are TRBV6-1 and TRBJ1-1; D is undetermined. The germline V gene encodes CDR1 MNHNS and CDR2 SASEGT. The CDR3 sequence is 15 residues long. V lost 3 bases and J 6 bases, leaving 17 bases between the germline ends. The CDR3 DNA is TGTGCCAGCAGTGACCTTCAGATTGGTCAGGCTGAAGCTTTCTTT. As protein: CASSDLQIGQAEAFF.

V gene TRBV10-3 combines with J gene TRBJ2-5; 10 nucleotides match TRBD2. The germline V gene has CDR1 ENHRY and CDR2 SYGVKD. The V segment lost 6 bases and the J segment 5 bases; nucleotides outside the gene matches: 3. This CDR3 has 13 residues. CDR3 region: CAIRQLAGETQYF. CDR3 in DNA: TGTGCCATCAGACAACTAGCGGGGGAGACCCAGTACTTC.

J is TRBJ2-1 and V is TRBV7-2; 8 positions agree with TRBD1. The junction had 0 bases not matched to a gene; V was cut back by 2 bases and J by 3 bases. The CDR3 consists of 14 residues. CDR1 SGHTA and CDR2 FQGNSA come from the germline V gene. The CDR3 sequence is CASSLTGGYNEQFF. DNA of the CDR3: TGTGCCAGCAGCTTAACAGGGGGCTACAATGAGCAGTTCTTC.

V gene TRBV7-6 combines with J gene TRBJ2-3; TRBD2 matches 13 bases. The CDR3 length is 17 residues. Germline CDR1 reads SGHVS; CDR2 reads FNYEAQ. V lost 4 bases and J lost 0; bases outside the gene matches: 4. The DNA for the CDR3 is TGTGCCAGCAGCTGGTCACTAGCGGGGGGGAGCACAGATACGCAGTATTTT. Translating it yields CASSWSLAGGSTDTQYF.